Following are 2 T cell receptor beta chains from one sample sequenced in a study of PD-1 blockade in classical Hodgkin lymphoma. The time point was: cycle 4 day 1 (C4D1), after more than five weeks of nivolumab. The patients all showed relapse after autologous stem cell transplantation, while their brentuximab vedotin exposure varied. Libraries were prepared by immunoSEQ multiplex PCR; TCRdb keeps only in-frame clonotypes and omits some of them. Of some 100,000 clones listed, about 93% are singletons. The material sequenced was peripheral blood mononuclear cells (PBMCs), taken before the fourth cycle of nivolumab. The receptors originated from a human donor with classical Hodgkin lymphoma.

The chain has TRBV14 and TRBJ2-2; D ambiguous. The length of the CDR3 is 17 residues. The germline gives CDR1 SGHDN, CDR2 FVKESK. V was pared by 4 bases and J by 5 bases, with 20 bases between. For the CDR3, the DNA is TGTGCCAGCAGCCCACCCTTCGGCACAGAGGCTACCGGGGAGCTGTTTTTT. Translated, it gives CASSPPFGTEATGELFF.

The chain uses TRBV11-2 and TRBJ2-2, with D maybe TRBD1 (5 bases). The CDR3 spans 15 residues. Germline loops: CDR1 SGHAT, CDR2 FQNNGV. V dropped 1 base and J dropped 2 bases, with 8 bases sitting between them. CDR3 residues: CASSLGTLNTGELFF. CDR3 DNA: TGTGCCAGCAGCTTAGGGACACTAAACACCGGGGAGCTGTTTTTT.